This T cell receptor (beta chain) was found in a study of blood T cells in healthy people across ages. Study-wide findings and caveats: Long-lived and aged donors differed, with more naive CD4+ cells and higher diversity in the long-lived.

This clonotype was detected many times. Its antigen is currently unknown. With a J-beta primer mix and a sample-barcoded 5' primer, a second PCR ran about 6 to 11 cycles. TCRdb recomputed calls from the 5' RACE reads with MiXCR, one row per CDR3 protein. The sample has roughly 500,000 distinct CDR3 sequences; 24% are singletons. The CDR3 runs 16 residues. Germline V gene sequence: CDR1 SQVTM, CDR2 ANQGSEA. J gave up 1 base and V 7 bases, and 14 bases lay outside the gene matches. Donors ranged from about 6 to 90 years old and were healthy Caucasians in Russia. Investigators took 8.5 to 10 milliliters of peripheral blood from every donor. The data were also submitted as part of a second study, on T cells of mothers and their children. From that paper: RNA that had been extracted went wholly into cDNA synthesis, at around 1.4 ug per 15 ul.

The receptor's source is a boy younger than 18 in good health. The genes are TRBV29-1 and TRBJ1-1; 8 bases are shared with TRBD1. The sample taken for sequencing was blood. The CDR3 sequence is CSAGPLTGVGNTEAFF. In DNA, the CDR3 is TGCAGCGCCGGGCCCCTGACAGGGGTAGGGAACACTGAAGCTTTCTTT.